This T cell receptor (beta chain) is from a study of sequential checkpoint blockade in melanoma. Study overall: Patients were randomized 1:1 to nivolumab-then-ipilimumab or ipilimumab-then-nivolumab first-line.

CDR1 is LNHDA, CDR2 SQIVND, per germline (reference sequence). The V and J ends lost 7 bases and 1 base, in that order; junction bases with no gene match: 5. The CDR3 has 14 residues. The assay was immunoSEQ multiplex PCR, and TCRdb's table has in-frame clones only and misses some. The sample consists of fewer than 50,000 clones, approximately 91% of them appearing once. Treatment denoted: randomized to nivolumab then ipilimumab (arm A) or the reverse (arm B). This clone is medium-sized by share. This chain connects TRBV19 to TRBJ2-3, with 7 bases fitting TRBD1. The sequence was collected from a human donor with melanoma. The source was CD8+ T cells sorted from blood (inferred from file names), collected from a patient given nivolumab and ipilimumab in sequence. CDR3 sequence (DNA): TGTGCCAGTACAACAGGGGAAGGCACAGATACGCAGTATTTT. As protein: CASTTGEGTDTQYF. The complete variable domain, with remaining parts taken from reference TRBV19 and TRBJ2-3, reads DGGITQSPKYLFRKEGQNVTLSCEQNLNHDAMYWYRQDPGQGLRLIYYSQIVNDFQKGDIAEGYSVSREKKESFPLTVTSAQKNPTAFYLCASTTGEGTDTQYFGPGTRLTVL.